These T cell receptor beta chains were read from a single sample in a study of blood T cell repertoires in COVID-19. The protocol was immunoSEQ multiplex PCR, while the TCRdb copy is restricted to in-frame clones and leaves out a portion. The table has 60,000 or so clones, roughly 79% seen once. Sequencing used peripheral blood. The receptors here all came from a man aged 55 to 69 with acute or convalescent COVID-19. CDR3s include the opening cysteine and the closing phenylalanine or tryptophan. Some rows mark clone size as missing; the rest say once, few, many or name a class of expanded clone.

V | length | size | CDR3
TRBV5-1 | 14 | NA | CASSTDRDKGGYTF
TRBV4-1 | 15 | NA | CASSQDLLVRYGYTF
TRBV4-1 | 15 | NA | CASSHAGEGVNEQFF
TRBV2 | 12 | NA | CARGSGESAQYF
TRBV24-1 | 14 | NA | CATSGSRGANEQFF
TRBV5-5 | 15 | NA | CASSLQDISGNTIYF
TRBV10-3 | 18 | NA | CAISDPESRTSGQETQYF
TRBV5-1 | 13 | once | CASSQAGDSPLHF
TRBV10-3 | 14 | few | CAISEGDSWYGYTF
TRBV10-3 | 15 | NA | CAISRLAGGSHEQFF
TRBV5-1 | 14 | NA | CASSSSGQGNEQFF
TRBV20-1 | 11 | NA | CSAKGGTREFF
TRBV27 | 16 | NA | CATRPLAGGSTDTQYF
TRBV5-5 | 15 | NA | CASSPRTGALDGYTF
TRBV7-2 | 14 | NA | CASSPDRGLEEQFF
TRBV19 | 17 | NA | CASSIAGRGLTNTEAFF
TRBV29-1 | 16 | NA | CSVERWGQSSYNEQFF
TRBV5-4 | 16 | once | CASSLGNQRGTYEQYF
TRBV5-1 | 12 | NA | CASSGTGDTIYF
TRBV5-1 | 16 | NA | CASSQLGSYSNQPQHF
TRBV2 | 15 | NA | CASSEAEGTGNTIYF
TRBV6-6 | 16 | once | CASSYFPGVAGETQYF